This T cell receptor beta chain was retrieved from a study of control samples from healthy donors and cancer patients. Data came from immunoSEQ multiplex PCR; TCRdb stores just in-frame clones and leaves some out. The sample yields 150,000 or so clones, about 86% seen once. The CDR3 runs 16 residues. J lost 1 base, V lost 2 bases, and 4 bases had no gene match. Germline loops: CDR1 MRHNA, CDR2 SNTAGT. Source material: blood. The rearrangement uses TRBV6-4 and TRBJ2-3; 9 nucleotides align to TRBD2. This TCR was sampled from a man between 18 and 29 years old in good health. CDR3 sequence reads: CASSDGRTSGTDTQYF. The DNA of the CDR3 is TGTGCCAGCAGTGACGGGAGGACTAGCGGCACAGATACGCAGTATTTT.